This entry concerns a single TCR beta chain. Its specificity is unknown. The data are from a study of CXCR3-negative and CXCR3-positive naive CD8 T cells. Study-wide points: Diversity proved comparably high across both naive subsets and much lower in memory CD8+ cells. Naive cells positive for CXCR3 carried more hydrophobic TRB CDR3s than CXCR3-negative ones. Unlike memory cells, which differed, naive CXCR3-negative and CXCR3-positive cells had similar TRBV-TRBJ usage.

The authors prepared UMI-labeled TRB cDNA libraries by 5' RACE. Reprocessing the 5' RACE reads, TCRdb reports a single entry for every CDR3 protein and omits DNA. Its listing shows nearly 110,000 distinct CDR3 sequences. The sequenced sample was naive CXCR3+ CD8+ T cells from blood. Subset here: CD45RO-CCR7+CD27+CD95- naive CD8+ T cells expressing CXCR3 (TNR3+). The TCR sequence derives from a human donor in good health. Some clones in this sample may be carry-over from other donors' samples.

The CDR3 protein is CASSTRVTTGTSGSSYNEQFF. V and J are TRBV28 and TRBJ2-1; TCRdb indicates TRBD2, and absent DNA this call remains unverified. The CDR3 loop spans 21 amino acids. Germline assignment: CDR1 MDHEN and CDR2 SYDVKM.